This entry lists 2 T cell receptor beta chains sequenced from one sample in a study of blood T cell repertoires in COVID-19 (TCRdb year 2020). Preparation of the library involved the immunoSEQ multiplex PCR assay. The clones in this table, taken by TCRdb from immuneACCESS, are in-frame only. Not every clone is retained; where verified, under half of the shortfall comes from an unresolved V gene, and the cause of the rest is unknown. This sample lists hundreds of thousands of clones; around 86% were detected once. The top ten clones comprise over 1.3% of the sample. The sequenced sample consisted of peripheral blood. The receptors stem from a woman in her 30s with active or convalescent COVID-19.

The CDR3 protein is CASRRGTGNTIYF. The DNA for the CDR3 is TGTGCCAGCAGGAGAGGTACTGGAAACACCATATATTTT. The rearrangement joins TRBV6-5 to TRBJ1-3, with no clear D. V was shortened by 6 bases and J by 2 bases, with 8 bases between the two germline ends. The CDR3 totals 13 residues. Per the germline V gene, CDR1 is MNHEY and CDR2 is SVGAGI.

This chain uses TRBV10-1 with TRBJ1-1; tentatively, D is TRBD1 (6 bases). Per germline, CDR1 WNHNN and CDR2 SYGVQD (reference sequence). V was shortened by 6 bases and J by 0 bases, with 11 bases between the two germline ends. The CDR3 is made up of 14 amino acids. CDR3 bases: TGCGCCAGCAGACCGACAGGTTTGAACACTGAAGCTTTCTTT. It codes for CASRPTGLNTEAFF.